This T cell receptor (beta chain) derives from a study of cytomegalovirus exposure and HLA in healthy donors. This clone was observed a handful of times. Its specificity is not known. Germline V CDR1 and CDR2: SQVTM, ANQGSEA. The CDR3 has 14 amino acids. V trimming: 7 bases; J trimming: 5 bases; junction bases outside the gene matches: 8. The PCR ran on 60 Vbeta and 13 Jbeta primers. Clones were sequenced by immunoSEQ multiplex PCR, and TCRdb holds only the in-frame ones, with some missing. This table holds about 210,000 clones, just under 80% found once. Regarding the study as a whole: There were reportedly fewer N-insertions in an Asian-associated ancestry cluster than the roughly 670-donor mean, in a later analysis. Presence/absence analyses treated sequencing depth as roughly uniform across donors.

The rearrangement uses TRBV29-1 and TRBJ2-7, with TRBD2 matching 13 bases. The sequencing input was PBMCs. The source of this sequence is a boy younger than 18 in good health and CMV-seronegative. The CDR3, as DNA: TGCAGCGGCTACGGACTAGCGGGAGATGACGAGCAGTACTTC. It codes for CSGYGLAGDDEQYF.